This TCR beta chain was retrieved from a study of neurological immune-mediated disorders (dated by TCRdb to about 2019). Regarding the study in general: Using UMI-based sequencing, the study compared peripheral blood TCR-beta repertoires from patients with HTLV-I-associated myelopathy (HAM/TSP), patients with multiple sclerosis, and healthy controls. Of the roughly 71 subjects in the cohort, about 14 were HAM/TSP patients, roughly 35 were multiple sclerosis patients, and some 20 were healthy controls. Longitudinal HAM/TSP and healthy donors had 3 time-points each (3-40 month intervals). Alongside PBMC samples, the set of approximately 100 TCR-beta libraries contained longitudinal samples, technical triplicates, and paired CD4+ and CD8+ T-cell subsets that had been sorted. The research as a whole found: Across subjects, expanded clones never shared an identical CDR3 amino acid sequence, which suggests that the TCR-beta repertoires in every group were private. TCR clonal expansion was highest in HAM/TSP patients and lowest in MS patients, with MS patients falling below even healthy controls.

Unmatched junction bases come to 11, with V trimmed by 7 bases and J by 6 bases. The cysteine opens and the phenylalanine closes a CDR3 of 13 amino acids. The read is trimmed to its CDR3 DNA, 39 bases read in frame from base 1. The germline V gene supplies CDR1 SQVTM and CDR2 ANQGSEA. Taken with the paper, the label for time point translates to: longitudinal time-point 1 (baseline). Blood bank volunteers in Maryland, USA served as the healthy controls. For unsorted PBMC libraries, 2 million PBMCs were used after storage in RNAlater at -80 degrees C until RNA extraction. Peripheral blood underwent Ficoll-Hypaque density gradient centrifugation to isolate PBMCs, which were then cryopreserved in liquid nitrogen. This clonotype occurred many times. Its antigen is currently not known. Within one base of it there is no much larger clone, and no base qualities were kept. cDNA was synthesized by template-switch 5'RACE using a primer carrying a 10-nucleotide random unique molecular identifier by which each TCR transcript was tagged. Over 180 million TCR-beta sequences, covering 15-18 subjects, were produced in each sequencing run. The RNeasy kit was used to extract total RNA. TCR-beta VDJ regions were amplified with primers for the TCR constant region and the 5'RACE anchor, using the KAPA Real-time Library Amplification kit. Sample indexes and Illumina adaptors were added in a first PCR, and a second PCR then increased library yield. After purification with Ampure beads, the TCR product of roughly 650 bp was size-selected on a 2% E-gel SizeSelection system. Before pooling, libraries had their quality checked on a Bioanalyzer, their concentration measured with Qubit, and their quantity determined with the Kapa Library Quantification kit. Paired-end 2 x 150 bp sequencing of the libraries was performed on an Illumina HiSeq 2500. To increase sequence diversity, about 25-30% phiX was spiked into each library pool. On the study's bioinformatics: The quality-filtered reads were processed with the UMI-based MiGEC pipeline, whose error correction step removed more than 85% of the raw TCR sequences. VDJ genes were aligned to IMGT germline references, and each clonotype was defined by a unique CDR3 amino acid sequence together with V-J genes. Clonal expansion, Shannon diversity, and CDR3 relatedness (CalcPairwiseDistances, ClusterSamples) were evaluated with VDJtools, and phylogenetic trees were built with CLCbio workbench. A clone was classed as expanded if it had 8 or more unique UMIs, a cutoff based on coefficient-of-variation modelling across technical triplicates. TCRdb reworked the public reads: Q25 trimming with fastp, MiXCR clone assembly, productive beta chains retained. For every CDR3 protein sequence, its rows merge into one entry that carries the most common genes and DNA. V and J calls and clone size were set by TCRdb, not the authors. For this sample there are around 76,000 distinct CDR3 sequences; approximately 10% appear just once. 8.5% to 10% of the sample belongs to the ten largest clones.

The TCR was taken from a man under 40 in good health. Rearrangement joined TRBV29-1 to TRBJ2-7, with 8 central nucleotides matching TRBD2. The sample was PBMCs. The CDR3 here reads CSALGGGISEQYF. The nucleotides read TGCAGCGCCCTCGGGGGGGGAATTAGCGAGCAGTACTTC.